One and the same sample provided the 29 T cell receptor beta chains below, sequenced in a study of T cells in women clearing cervical HPV infection. Using immunoSEQ multiplex PCR, the repertoire was profiled, and TCRdb retains in-frame clones only, with some absent. Its clone listing holds tens of thousands of clones. The source material was blood buffy coat. These receptors were obtained from a woman between 18 and 75 years old with a cervical HPV16 infection that either progressed to CIN3+ or cleared (not recorded which).

Concerning this clone itself: The read finishes 3 residues shy of the CDR3 end, and the germline J gene is used to complete it. The J gene is TRBJ1-5, the V gene TRBV7-2, with D possibly TRBD1 on 6 matching bases. The V end lost 2 bases, the J end lost 2 bases, and 7 bases lay between the germline ends. CDR1 is SGHTA, CDR2 FQGNSA, per germline. This CDR3 spans 14 amino acids. CDR3 DNA, as far as it was read: TGTGCCAGCAGCTTATCAGGGGGCAATCAGCCC. Protein sequence: CASSLSGGNQP. The entire CDR3 is CASSLSGGNQPQHF.

Comment on this clone: One end of the junction fails to match germline, which may point to a read error. Read data end 3 residues before the CDR3 end; the end is taken from the germline J gene. Other DNA sequences of this sample code for an identical CDR3. The rearrangement joins TRBV5-4 to TRBJ1-3, with 7 bases matching TRBD1. CDR3 length: 14 residues. Germline CDR1 SGHNT, CDR2 YYREEE (reference sequence). The DNA read from the CDR3 is TGTGCCAGCAGCTGGGGGACAGCTGGAAACACA. It yields the protein CASSWGTAGNT. The full CDR3 reads CASSWGTAGNTIYF. Combining the CDR3 with reference TRBV5-4 and TRBJ1-3 gives the whole variable domain ETGVTQSPTHLIKTRGQQVTLRCSSQSGHNTVSWYQQALGQGPQFIFQYYREEENGRGNFPPRFSGLQFPNYSSELNVNALELDDSALYLCASSWGTAGNTIYFGEGSWLTVV.

Of note for this clone: Read data end 3 residues before the CDR3 end; the end is taken from the germline J gene. The chain is built from TRBV7-6 and TRBJ2-1; 9 bases are a match to TRBD2. Trimming cost V 5 bases and J 4 bases; bases outside gene matches: 9. The CDR3 loop spans 16 amino acids. Germline values: CDR1 SGHVS, CDR2 FNYEAQ. CDR3 amino acids: CASSGLQREEYNEQFF. Incomplete CDR3 DNA: TGTGCCAGCAGCGGCCTTCAGCGGGAGGAATACAATGAG.

With regard to this clone: The CDR3 is cut off 3 residues early in the read; its end comes from the germline J gene. The V gene is TRBV2, the J gene TRBJ2-3; 11 nucleotides line up with TRBD2. Germline lookup yields CDR1 SNHLY and CDR2 FYNNEI. The CDR3 totals 15 residues. The sequenced CDR3 bases are TGTGCCAGCAGGGGCCCGACTAGCGGGATTGAGACG. This gives the protein CASRGPTSGIET. The full-length CDR3 reads as CASRGPTSGIETQYF.

Points on this clone: The CDR3 end is not reached by the read, which stops 3 residues before it; the germline J gene fills it in. The chain has TRBV18 and TRBJ1-5; unclear D gene. The CDR3 totals 15 residues. Trimming took off 2 bases at V and 2 bases at J, with 10 bases between the two ends. Germline V gives CDR1 KGHSH, CDR2 LQKENI. The CDR3 sequence: CASSPAADGNQPQHF. The sequenced CDR3 bases are TGTGCCAGCTCACCAGCGGCGGATGGCAATCAGCCC. Drawing the rest from reference TRBV18 and TRBJ1-5, the complete variable domain is NAGVMQNPRHLVRRRGQEARLRCSPMKGHSHVYWYRQLPEEGLKFMVYLQKENIIDESGMPKERFSAEFPKEGPSILRIQQVVRGDSAAYFCASSPAADGNQPQHFGDGTRLSIL.

For this clone: The sequenced fragment ends 3 residues before the CDR3 boundary, so the rest is inferred from the germline J gene. This chain uses TRBV20-1 with TRBJ2-3; 7 nucleotides agree with TRBD2. Germline V gives CDR1 DFQATT, CDR2 SNEGSKA (reference sequence). Trimming removed 5 bases from V and 1 base from J; junction bases left unmatched: 12. CDR3 length: 16 residues. CDR3 region: CSALPTSARGTDTQYF. CDR3 bases read: TGCAGTGCTCTCCCCACTAGCGCCCGGGGCACAGATACG.

A note on this clone: The observed sequence ends 3 residues before the CDR3 terminus, with the missing tail filled in from the germline J gene. The genes are TRBV19 and TRBJ2-4; possibly TRBD1 for D (5 bases). CDR3 size: 14 residues. Germline V CDR1 and CDR2: LNHDA, SQIVND (reference sequence). Incomplete CDR3 DNA: TGTGCCAGTAGTATGGTCAGGGAAGGTGCCCTT. Translation: CASSMVREGAL. Given in full, the CDR3 is CASSMVREGALQYF.

In regard to this clone: The CDR3 end lies 3 residues beyond the end of the read and is filled in from the germline J gene. The chain recombines TRBV23-1 with TRBJ2-7, with 7 bases matching TRBD1. TRBV23-1 is identified as an open reading frame with a role that is uncertain. The trim removed 0 bases at V and 3 bases at J, leaving 5 bases unmatched. CDR3 length: 15 amino acids. CDR3 DNA (partial): TGCGCCAGCAGTCAATCGTCAGGGACAGTCTACGAG. It yields the protein CASSQSSGTVYE. Given in full, the CDR3 is CASSQSSGTVYEQYF.

With respect to this clone: The read ends 3 residues early relative to the CDR3; the germline J gene fills the gap. The chain carries TRBV14 and TRBJ2-3; D is unclear. CDR1 is SGHDN, CDR2 FVKESK, per germline. The V gene lost 9 bases and the J gene lost 5 bases, with 15 bases spanning the gap. This CDR3 contains 13 residues. The CDR3 sequence is CASRAADGDTQYF. CDR3 bases read: TGTGCCAGTAGAGCTGCGGATGGAGATACG.

With regard to this clone: The CDR3 extends 3 residues past the end of the read, so its final part is completed from the germline J gene. V gene TRBV7-3 combines with J gene TRBJ2-1; TRBD1 agrees at 9 bases. CDR1 is SGHTA, CDR2 FQGTGA, per germline. There are 14 residues in the CDR3. Trimming cost V 4 bases and J 4 bases; bases outside gene matches: 2. Partial CDR3 DNA: TGTGCCAGCAGCTACGGGACAGGGTACAATGAG. Translated, it gives CASSYGTGYNE. The entire CDR3 protein is CASSYGTGYNEQFF. The full variable domain, with the rest looked up from reference TRBV7-3 and TRBJ2-1, is GAGVSQTPSNKVTEKGKYVELRCDPISGHTALYWYRQSLGQGPEFLIYFQGTGAADDSGLPNDRFFAVRPEGSVSTLKIQRTERGDSAVYLCASSYGTGYNEQFFGPGTRLTVL.

Points on this clone: The CDR3 end falls 3 residues outside the read, so it is completed with the germline J gene. The rearrangement joins TRBV28 to TRBJ2-5; possibly TRBD1 or TRBD2 for D (5 bases each). The CDR3 runs to 14 residues. Germline V gene sequence: CDR1 MDHEN, CDR2 SYDVKM. V was shortened by 3 bases and J by 5 bases, with 13 bases between the two germline ends. CDR3: CASSFIDRGETQYF. The part of the CDR3 DNA that was read is TGTGCCAGCAGTTTCATCGACAGAGGGGAGACC. Supplemented by reference TRBV28 and TRBJ2-5, the full variable domain reads DVKVTQSSRYLVKRTGEKVFLECVQDMDHENMFWYRQDPGLGLRLIYFSYDVKMKEKGDIPEGYSVSREKKERFSLILESASTNQTSMYLCASSFIDRGETQYFGPGTRLLVL.

CDR3 region: CASSLGGIVDTYTF. The CDR3 bases that were read are TGTGCCAGCAGCTTAGGCGGGATTGTGGATACC. This chain connects TRBV7-7 to TRBJ1-2; no reliable D call. The read terminates 3 residues before the CDR3 end, so the remaining end is supplied by the germline J gene. CDR1 SSHAT and CDR2 FNYEAQ come from the germline V gene (reference sequence). The CDR3 runs 14 residues.

Concerning this clone itself: The read terminates 3 residues before the CDR3 end, so the remaining end is supplied by the germline J gene. This chain joins TRBV19 and TRBJ1-2; 7 bases are a match to TRBD1. Trimming removed 7 bases from V and 7 bases from J; junction bases left unmatched: 12. This CDR3 has 14 residues. Germline V gene data show CDR1 as LNHDA and CDR2 as SQIVND (reference sequence). The CDR3 DNA, read in part, is TGTGCCAGTACCCCCGACAGGGCGCGCCGTGGC. Its translation: CASTPDRARRG. The CDR3, in full, reads CASTPDRARRGYTF.

Points on this clone: The read gets to within 3 residues of the CDR3 end, and the germline J gene fills in the rest. The rearrangement joins TRBV18 to TRBJ2-3; D remains ambiguous. Germline values: CDR1 KGHSH, CDR2 LQKENI. The CDR3 is made up of 14 amino acids. The DNA read from the CDR3 is TGTGCCAGCTCACTGCGGCCGTACCAAGAGACG. It specifies CASSLRPYQET. The whole CDR3 sequence reads CASSLRPYQETQYF.

As regards this clone: The read comes to an end 3 residues before the CDR3 does, leaving the germline J gene to fill in the end. This chain joins TRBV23-1 and TRBJ1-2, with 9 bases identical to TRBD1. TRBV23-1 is an ORF, and what it does is uncertain. After removal of 6 bases from V and 6 bases from J, the junction contained 14 bases not matched to a gene. The CDR3 contains 16 residues. The CDR3 bases that were read are TGCGCCAGCAGCCTATATCTACCTAGGACAGGGGATGGC. This codes for CASSLYLPRTGDG. The whole CDR3 protein reads CASSLYLPRTGDGYTF.

Of note for this clone: The CDR3 end is not reached by the read, which stops 3 residues before it; the germline J gene fills it in. The chain has TRBV7-2 and TRBJ1-6; D might be TRBD1 (5 bases). Trimming took 5 bases from V and 7 from J, leaving 9 bases between them. Germline CDR1 is SGHTA and CDR2 is FQGNSA. The CDR3 sequence is 13 residues long. The sequenced part of the CDR3 DNA is TGTGCCAGCAGCATTCGGGGGAATTCACCC. The encoded protein is CASSIRGNSP. The entire CDR3 protein is CASSIRGNSPLHF.

A word on this clone: The DNA ends 3 residues before the CDR3 does, and the rest of the CDR3 is filled in from the germline J gene. This rearrangement joins TRBV7-9 to TRBJ1-2, with D perhaps matching TRBD1 (5 bases). The CDR3 contains 14 residues. Germline CDR1 reads SEHNR; CDR2 reads FQNEAQ (reference sequence). The CDR3 DNA, read in part, is TGTGCCAGCAGCTTACTCGAGGGGAAGAGCGAC. Translation gives CASSLLEGKSD. The whole CDR3 sequence is CASSLLEGKSDYTF. Complete variable domain (other parts from reference TRBV7-9 and TRBJ1-2): DTGVSQNPRHKITKRGQNVTFRCDPISEHNRLYWYRQTLGQGPEFLTYFQNEAQLEKSRLLSDRFSAERPKGSFSTLEIQRTEQGDSAMYLCASSLLEGKSDYTFGSGTRLTVV.

The covered CDR3 bases are TGTGCCAGCAGTTTAAATTCAGGCAATCAGCCC. This translates into CASSLNSGNQP. From start to end, the CDR3 is CASSLNSGNQPQHF. This chain links TRBV12-3 or TRBV12-4 with TRBJ1-5, with D unclear. The read is 3 residues too short to cover the CDR3 end, so that end is filled in from the germline J gene. The V end was cut by 2 bases, the J end by 2 bases, with 7 bases between. CDR3 size: 14 residues.

Of note for this clone: The observed sequence ends 3 residues before the CDR3 terminus, with the missing tail filled in from the germline J gene. V gene TRBV18 combines with J gene TRBJ1-5, with unresolved D. The CDR3 has 15 amino acids. Germline CDR1 and CDR2: KGHSH and LQKENI. The CDR3 reads CASSPSSGGVDPQHF. CDR3 bases read: TGTGCCAGCTCACCTTCGAGCGGAGGAGTAGATCCC. Drawing the rest from reference TRBV18 and TRBJ1-5, the complete variable domain is NAGVMQNPRHLVRRRGQEARLRCSPMKGHSHVYWYRQLPEEGLKFMVYLQKENIIDESGMPKERFSAEFPKEGPSILRIQQVVRGDSAAYFCASSPSSGGVDPQHFGDGTRLSIL.

Here the CDR3 reads CASSPGLGGYNDYTF. The sequenced part of the CDR3 DNA is TGTGCCAGCAGCCCGGGACTAGGAGGCTACAATGAC. The chain uses TRBV7-6 and TRBJ1-2, with a possible D match to TRBD1 (5 bases). The CDR3 extends 3 residues past the end of the read, so its final part is completed from the germline J gene. CDR3 length: 15 amino acids. CDR1 is SGHVS and CDR2 is FNYEAQ in the germline V gene.

Regarding this clone: The read is 3 residues too short to cover the CDR3 end, so that end is filled in from the germline J gene. The V and J genes are TRBV19 and TRBJ2-2; a possible D gene is TRBD1 (5 bases). The CDR3 loop spans 15 amino acids. The V gene's germline CDR1 is LNHDA and CDR2 SQIVND (reference sequence). V shed 3 bases and J shed 0 bases, with 8 bases lying between them. This CDR3 reads CASSIQGTNTGELFF. Partial CDR3 DNA: TGTGCCAGTAGTATCCAGGGAACGAACACCGGGGAG.

Comments on this clone: Read coverage stops 3 residues before the CDR3 terminus; the germline J gene supplies the remainder. The chain couples TRBV20-1 to TRBJ1-1, with D unresolved. This CDR3 has 12 amino acids. The germline V and J ends were trimmed by 5 bases and 1 base, with 8 bases remaining between them. The germline gives CDR1 DFQATT, CDR2 SNEGSKA (reference sequence). The covered CDR3 bases are TGCAGTGCTTCTGACAAGAACACTGAA. Its translation is CSASDKNTE. The entire CDR3 sequence reads CSASDKNTEAFF.

Regarding this clone: The read falls 3 residues short of the CDR3 end, and the missing part is taken from the germline J gene. The chain has TRBV7-2 and TRBJ2-4; the match to TRBD1 covers 10 bases. Germline assignment: CDR1 SGHTA and CDR2 FQGNSA. There are 14 residues in the CDR3. CDR3 DNA (partial): TGTGCCAGCAGCGGACAGGGGGGAAACTATGGT. It yields the protein CASSGQGGNYG. The complete CDR3 sequence is CASSGQGGNYGQYF.

Points on this clone: The DNA ends 3 residues before the CDR3 does, and the rest of the CDR3 is filled in from the germline J gene. The gene calls are TRBV5-4 and TRBJ2-7; TRBD1 is a possible D gene (6 bases). The ends were cut back, 4 bases at V and 0 bases at J, with 14 bases in the middle. CDR1 SGHNT and CDR2 YYREEE come from the germline V gene (reference sequence). The CDR3 totals 15 residues. The CDR3 DNA, read in part, is TGTGCCAGCAGCCGCCCCGACAGGAGCTCCTACGAG. It specifies CASSRPDRSSYE. The whole CDR3 protein reads CASSRPDRSSYEQYF.

About this clone itself: The CDR3 end lies 3 residues beyond the end of the read and is filled in from the germline J gene. The chain employs TRBV7-9 and TRBJ2-1; D perhaps matches TRBD2 (6 bases). CDR1 is SEHNR and CDR2 is FQNEAQ in the germline V gene (reference sequence). Trimming took off 3 bases at V and 6 bases at J, with 15 bases between the two ends. CDR3 length: 15 amino acids. The CDR3 bases that were read are TGTGCCAGCAGCTTTAGTGGCGGGGTAAGCAATGAG. Translation gives CASSFSGGVSNE. The CDR3, in full, reads CASSFSGGVSNEQFF.

With respect to this clone: The read ends 3 residues before the CDR3 terminus; that terminus is restored from the germline J gene. The V call is TRBV2, the J call TRBJ1-1; D unresolved. Deletions cut 1 base from V and 0 bases from J, with 12 bases between. The CDR3 covers 16 residues. Germline assignment: CDR1 SNHLY and CDR2 FYNNEI. This chain's CDR3 is CASSEGPGPMNTEAFF. CDR3 DNA (partial): TGTGCCAGCAGTGAAGGCCCAGGCCCAATGAACACTGAA.

The covered CDR3 bases are TGTGCCATCAGGAAGGGGTATAATTCACCC. Translated: CAIRKGYNSP. The entire CDR3 protein reads CAIRKGYNSPLHF. The chain joins TRBV10-3 to TRBJ1-6; weak D call: TRBD1 (5 bases). Read data end 3 residues before the CDR3 end; the end is taken from the germline J gene. CDR1 is ENHRY, CDR2 SYGVKD, per germline. The V end lost 6 bases, the J end lost 4 bases, and 7 bases lay between the germline ends. The CDR3 runs to 13 residues.

About this clone: The read falls 3 residues short of the CDR3 end, and the missing part is taken from the germline J gene. This chain connects TRBV20-1 to TRBJ2-7; a weak D match, TRBD2 (6 bases). Trimming pared 2 bases from V and 5 bases from J, leaving 19 bases between. The CDR3 runs to 15 residues. The germline CDR1 and CDR2 sequences are DFQATT and SNEGSKA (reference sequence). The CDR3: CSARLGLFNSHEQYF. CDR3 bases read: TGCAGTGCTAGATTGGGACTCTTTAATTCCCACGAG.

Comment on this clone: The sequence runs out 3 residues before the end of the CDR3; the remainder is reconstructed from the germline J gene. V usage is TRBV6-1 and J usage is TRBJ2-5; D is perhaps TRBD2 (7 bases). Germline assignment: CDR1 MNHNS and CDR2 SASEGT. The V and J ends lost 1 base and 7 bases respectively, with 16 bases between them. This CDR3 has 15 amino acids. The CDR3 spells CASSEEVGGLATQYF. The covered CDR3 bases are TGTGCCAGCAGTGAAGAGGTGGGGGGGCTGGCGACC.